A single sample is the source of the 5 T cell receptor beta chains below, sequenced in a study of circulating CD8 cells and anti-PD-1 response in melanoma. Four subsets defined by PD-1 and/or TIGIT were sorted from live CD3+CD8+TCRalphabeta+ cells. Using roughly 14 ng of total RNA, TCR libraries were made with the QIAseq Immune Repertoire TCR panel. One entry per CDR3 protein results from TCRdb running MiXCR on the reads. This table has more than 900 distinct CDR3 sequences, more than 6.5% appearing once. Here the sequenced sample was CD8+ T cells from PBMCs, taken at baseline or after one month of anti-PD-1 therapy (not recorded which). The source is a human donor with melanoma.

By share of the sample, this clonotype is large. This chain connects TRBV7-3 to TRBJ2-1; perhaps TRBD2 as D (5 bases). V lost 1 base to trimming and J lost 8 bases, with 15 bases between them. This CDR3 spans 15 amino acids. Germline CDR1 is SGHTA and CDR2 is FQGTGA. CDR3: CASSLNGRGFHEQFF. CDR3 coding DNA: TGTGCCAGCAGCTTAAATGGACGGGGTTTTCATGAGCAGTTCTTC. The variable domain in full, with the rest retrieved from reference TRBV7-3 and TRBJ2-1, is GAGVSQTPSNKVTEKGKYVELRCDPISGHTALYWYRQSLGQGPEFLIYFQGTGAADDSGLPNDRFFAVRPEGSVSTLKIQRTERGDSAVYLCASSLNGRGFHEQFFGPGTRLTVL.

By proportion, this clonotype is medium-sized. J is TRBJ2-2 and V is TRBV6-6; D gene uncertain. The V end was cut by 0 bases, the J end by 1 base, with 15 bases between. The CDR3 covers 18 residues. Germline V CDR1 and CDR2: MNHNY, SVGAGI (reference sequence). The CDR3 DNA reads as TGTGCCAGCAGTTACTCGATACGGCATAAGGAGAACACCGGGGAGCTGTTTTTT. Protein sequence: CASSYSIRHKENTGELFF.

To note about this clonotype: A much larger clone sits a single nucleotide away, making a read error possible. The CDR3 does not end in the conserved phenylalanine or tryptophan, so this is likely a read error. V and J are TRBV28 and TRBJ2-1; 8 positions match TRBD2. The CDR3 is 16 residues long. Germline V CDR1 and CDR2: MDHEN, SYDVKM. Unmatched junction bases numbered 13, after V lost 7 bases and J lost 5 bases. The CDR3 nucleotides read TGTGCCAGCACCCGTCCCGGGAGCGGGGGACACAATGAGCAGTTCCTC. Translated: CASTRPGSGGHNEQFL.

By frequency in the sample, this clonotype is large. V gene TRBV27 combines with J gene TRBJ2-3; 16 positions match TRBD2. V gave up 4 bases and J gave up 5 bases; unmatched junction bases: 9. The CDR3 consists of 18 residues. Germline V gene data show CDR1 as MNHEY and CDR2 as SMNVEV (reference sequence). The CDR3: CASSSAGTSGGARDTQYF. CDR3 bases: TGTGCCAGCAGTTCCGCCGGGACTAGCGGGGGGGCCCGAGATACGCAGTATTTT.

The J gene is TRBJ1-3, the V gene TRBV6-6; no definite D call. V shed 6 bases and J shed 0 bases, with 18 bases lying between them. Germline lookup yields CDR1 MNHNY and CDR2 SVGAGI (reference sequence). The CDR3 is made up of 17 amino acids. As DNA, the CDR3 is TGTGCCAGCAGCCCTACACGGATTGTTTTCTCTGGAAACACCATATATTTT. Translation gives CASSPTRIVFSGNTIYF.